What follows are 5 T cell receptor beta chains derived from one specimen sequenced in a study of read filtering for tumor transcriptome and immune sequencing. The library was built from about 400 ng RNA with molecular barcoded adaptors for alpha/delta and beta/gamma chains. TCRdb re-derived calls from the reads in MiXCR, one entry per CDR3 protein. Of about 54,000 distinct CDR3 sequences in the sample, more than 9% were seen once. Sequencing was done on a sample of a population of CD138-negative cells sorted from bone marrow. These receptors all stem from a donor aged 40 or over with multiple myeloma.

This clonotype was found a few times. The chain has TRBV7-8 and TRBJ2-1, with 9 bases aligning to TRBD2. Germline-derived CDR1 and CDR2 are SGHVS and FQNEAQ. Trimming removed 5 bases from V and 6 bases from J; junction bases left unmatched: 14. The CDR3 runs to 17 residues. In DNA, the CDR3 is TGTGCCAGCAGCCGTCTCGGGCGGGGGGGCGTAAGCAATGAGCAGTTCTTC. Amino acid sequence: CASSRLGRGGVSNEQFF.

This clonotype was found many times. The chain joins TRBV19 to TRBJ1-1; 8 bases map to TRBD1. The CDR3 is 15 residues long. Germline CDR1 reads LNHDA; CDR2 reads SQIVND (reference sequence). Germline trimming cut 6 bases from V and 1 base from J; bases unmatched to any gene: 7. The CDR3 spells CASRVDRGGNTEAFF. The DNA for the CDR3 is TGTGCCAGTAGGGTCGACAGGGGAGGGAACACTGAAGCTTTCTTT.

The gene calls are TRBV12-3 or TRBV12-4 and TRBJ2-7, with D possibly being TRBD2 (7 bases). V dropped 2 bases and J dropped 3 bases, with 17 bases sitting between them. The CDR3 spans 16 residues. Here the CDR3 DNA reads TGTGCCAGCAGTTTACGGGGGGCTAACTCCCTCTACGAGCAGTACTTC. Protein product: CASSLRGANSLYEQYF.

CDR3 DNA: TGTGCCAGCAGCCCATCGGGGATCAACACTGAAGCTTTCTTT. This encodes CASSPSGINTEAFF. V and J are TRBV12-3 or TRBV12-4 and TRBJ1-1; no definite D call. This CDR3 has 14 amino acids. Trimming removed 6 bases at V and 2 bases at J, with 13 bases between.

This clonotype was observed at least ten times. The rearrangement links TRBV20-1 to TRBJ1-5; no clear D. The V end lost 4 bases, the J end lost 7 bases, and 17 bases lay between the germline ends. Germline V gene lookup returns CDR1 DFQATT and CDR2 SNEGSKA (reference sequence). CDR3 length equals 14 residues. The chain's CDR3 is CSATQPQQRQPQHF. The DNA for the CDR3 is TGCAGTGCTACTCAGCCCCAGCAAAGACAGCCCCAGCATTTT.